This T cell receptor (beta chain) comes out of a study of T cells in Graves' hyperthyroidism and ophthalmopathy. At the level of the study: Peripheral blood specimens were obtained at initial diagnosis, prior to any treatment.

Newly diagnosed patients aged 18 to 65 had hyperthyroidism of under 2 months' duration. Blood sampling occurred at first hyperthyroidism diagnosis, ahead of any ophthalmopathy symptoms. CDR3 length equals 14 residues. Trimming shortened V by 3 bases and J by 3 bases, and 9 bases separated the two germline ends. Germline V lookup: CDR1 KGHSH, CDR2 LQKENI. This clonotype was seen only a few times. The antigen remains unidentified. Notes on the study in general: Most thyroid clonotypes expanded above 0.001 were also detected in blood.

RNA transcripts were the template for amplifying TCR beta CDR3 regions. First-round RT-PCR of the TCR CDR3 relied on the HTBI primer set. TCRdb reanalysed the multiplex PCR reads using MiXCR and keeps one entry per CDR3 protein. This repertoire shows some 400,000 distinct CDR3 sequences, less than 15% found once; its top ten account for less than 25%. The TCR originated in a man aged 25-45 years with Graves' hyperthyroidism that later progressed to Graves' ophthalmopathy. The material sequenced was blood. The chain has TRBV18 and TRBJ2-1, with a possible D match to TRBD1 (6 bases). The CDR3 DNA reads TGTGCCAGCTCACCCCGACAGGACTACAATGAGCAGTTCTTC. This encodes CASSPRQDYNEQFF. Using reference TRBV18 and TRBJ2-1 for the parts outside the CDR3, the full variable domain is NAGVMQNPRHLVRRRGQEARLRCSPMKGHSHVYWYRQLPEEGLKFMVYLQKENIIDESGMPKERFSAEFPKEGPSILRIQQVVRGDSAAYFCASSPRQDYNEQFFGPGTRLTVL.